Listed below are T cell receptor beta chains from one sample, sequenced in a study of relationships among human T cell subsets. TCRdb reprocessed the multiplex PCR reads via MiXCR and lists one record per CDR3 protein. The data contain around 2,400 distinct CDR3 sequences, approximately 40% of them singletons. Sequencing was performed on activated T cells sorted from blood. These receptors were collected from a man aged 35-49 years in good health. Both conserved end residues are part of each CDR3. The order of the fields is D gene, V gene, clone size, J gene, CDR3 DNA, CDR3 protein. The D gene is left open where the match is weak. The listing skips clone size in some rows; elsewhere it reads once, few, many or a size class.

NA,TRBV28,large,TRBJ2-1,TGTGCCAGCAGTGCGGGACTCGCAGAGCAGTTCTTC,CASSAGLAEQFF
NA,TRBV6-6,NA,TRBJ1-2,TGTGCCAGCAGTTACCAAGGAGAGCATGGCTACACCTTC,CASSYQGEHGYTF
NA,TRBV7-6,NA,TRBJ2-5,TGTGCCAGCAGCTTAGGCTCAGGGTCCCTCCAAGAGACCCAGTACTTC,CASSLGSGSLQETQYF
NA,TRBV27,once,TRBJ2-5,TGTGCCAGCAGTTTCCGCGTAGAGACCCAGTACTTC,CASSFRVETQYF
NA,TRBV20-1,few,TRBJ1-1,TGCAGTGCTAGGGCACGGCGATCGGCTTTCTTT,CSARARRSAFF
NA,TRBV5-8,NA,TRBJ2-7,TGTGCCAGCAGCTTGAACAACCCCTACGAGCAGTACTTC,CASSLNNPYEQYF
TRBD2,TRBV12-3/TRBV12-4,NA,TRBJ2-3,TGTGCCAGCAGTCCCGGGACTAGAGATACGCAGTATTTT,CASSPGTRDTQYF
NA,TRBV29-1,NA,TRBJ1-1,TGCAGCGTTTGTACCAGGTTAGGTATGACTGAAGCTTTCTTT,CSVCTRLGMTEAFF
NA,TRBV6-1,NA,TRBJ2-3,TGTGCCAGCAGTGAAGCCGGACGGGGAGGCCTCGGCACAGATACGCAGTATTTT,CASSEAGRGGLGTDTQYF
TRBD1,TRBV6-6,few,TRBJ2-7,TGTGCCAGCAGTTGGGGACAGGCTTACGAGCAGTACTTC,CASSWGQAYEQYF
TRBD1,TRBV10-1,NA,TRBJ1-1,TGCGCCAGCAGTGACCAGGACAGGGGAGCTTTCTTT,CASSDQDRGAFF
TRBD2,TRBV12-3/TRBV12-4,NA,TRBJ2-1,TGTGCCAGCAGTTTTAGCGGGAGTAGCAATGAGCAGTTCTTC,CASSFSGSSNEQFF
NA,TRBV12-3/TRBV12-4,NA,TRBJ1-2,TGTGCCAGCAGTGCCCTCGGGAACTATGGCTACACCTTC,CASSALGNYGYTF
TRBD2,TRBV19,NA,TRBJ2-1,TGTGCCAGTAGTGCCGGGACTAGCGGGAGTGTGTTCTTC,CASSAGTSGSVFF
NA,TRBV7-9,once,TRBJ2-7,TGTGCCAGCAGCTTTACACAGGGAGGGTACGAGCAGTACTTC,CASSFTQGGYEQYF
NA,TRBV20-1,NA,TRBJ2-7,TGCAGTGCTAGAGATTTACAGCTTTCGGGCGAGCAGTACTTC,CSARDLQLSGEQYF
NA,TRBV5-1,NA,TRBJ2-1,TGCGCCAGCAGCCCCACGGCGGGGAGCTCCTACAATGAGCAGTTCTTC,CASSPTAGSSYNEQFF
TRBD1,TRBV20-1,once,TRBJ2-2,TGCAGTGCTCCGAGACAGGGCGCCACCGGGGAGCTGTTTTTT,CSAPRQGATGELFF